A single sample gave rise to the 21 T cell receptor beta chains below, sequenced in a study of blood T cell repertoires in COVID-19. Repertoires were generated with immunoSEQ multiplex PCR, while TCRdb's copy carries only in-frame clones and drops some. The sample contains under 300,000 clones, roughly 85% of which appear only once. The material sequenced was peripheral blood. These receptors all stem from a woman under 30 with acute or convalescent COVID-19.

This clone was picked up a small number of times. The V call is TRBV9, the J call TRBJ2-1; possibly TRBD1 for D (6 bases). The CDR3 totals 16 residues. Germline V lookup: CDR1 SGDLS, CDR2 YYNGEE. Trimming stripped 3 bases from V and 4 bases from J, with 17 bases between. The CDR3 sequence: CASSGQLGTLYNEQFF. Written as DNA, the CDR3 is TGTGCCAGCAGCGGCCAGCTCGGGACACTTTACAATGAGCAGTTCTTC.

This chain uses TRBV7-9 with TRBJ2-7, with 11 positions matching TRBD2. Per the germline V gene, CDR1 is SEHNR and CDR2 is FQNEAQ (reference sequence). This CDR3 is 15 amino acids long. V lost 6 bases, J lost 4 bases, and 8 bases stayed unmatched. As DNA, the CDR3 is TGTGCCAGCAGTCCACTAGCGGGAGCTGGGTACGAGCAGTACTTC. It yields the protein CASSPLAGAGYEQYF.

The table lists this clone with a count of one. The gene calls are TRBV5-1 and TRBJ2-6; 12 bases align to TRBD2. The ends lost 0 bases at V and 1 base at J; junction bases unmatched: 5. The CDR3 contains 19 residues. Per the germline V gene, CDR1 is SGHRS and CDR2 is YFSETQ. The DNA of the CDR3 is TGCGCCAGCAGCTTGGGGAGACTAGCGGGAGAATCTGGGGCCAACGTCCTGACTTTC. Translating it yields CASSLGRLAGESGANVLTF.

This rearrangement joins TRBV6-5 to TRBJ2-1, with a weak D call TRBD2 (6 bases). V gave up 2 bases and J gave up 2 bases, with 13 bases separating them. From germline, CDR1 is MNHEY and CDR2 SVGAGI. This CDR3 has 16 residues. The CDR3 sequence: CASSYGGFRAYNEQFF. The CDR3 DNA reads TGTGCCAGCAGTTACGGGGGGTTCCGGGCCTACAATGAGCAGTTCTTC.

This clone showed up just a few times. This chain connects TRBV11-3 to TRBJ2-1; 9 positions agree with TRBD2. The J segment lost 4 bases and the V segment lost 8 bases, leaving 9 bases of the junction unmatched. The length of the CDR3 is 15 residues. CDR1 is SGHNT, CDR2 YENEEA, per germline. CDR3 residues: CASSLAGAPYNEQFF. In DNA, the CDR3 is TGTGCCAGCTCCTTAGCGGGAGCCCCATACAATGAGCAGTTCTTC.

This chain uses TRBV2 with TRBJ2-3; 7 bases line up with TRBD2. Losses at the gene ends were 10 bases for V and 3 bases for J; bases not matched to a gene: 10. Germline-derived CDR1 and CDR2 are SNHLY and FYNNEI. This CDR3 is built from 14 residues. The CDR3, as DNA: TGTGCCACCCAGCCCGGGAGGATAACAGATACGCAGTATTTT. Its protein is CATQPGRITDTQYF.

The rearrangement links TRBV3-1 (or the pseudogene TRBV3-2) to TRBJ2-5; D might be TRBD1 (6 bases). The CDR3 loop spans 18 amino acids. The germline gives CDR1 LGHDT, CDR2 YNNKEL (reference sequence). V was cut by 3 bases and J by 4 bases, with 24 bases left in between. The CDR3 spells CASSHVTQGKSETETQYF. The CDR3, as DNA: TGTGCCAGCAGCCACGTTACACAGGGAAAATCCGAAACAGAGACCCAGTACTTC.

This clone occurred once. The gene calls are TRBV14 and TRBJ2-7, with 9 bases identical to TRBD1. V was clipped by 2 bases and J by 3 bases; unmatched bases: 11. The CDR3 has 17 amino acids. Per germline, CDR1 SGHDN and CDR2 FVKESK. The CDR3 loop is CASSQWEGTGKGYEQYF. CDR3 in DNA: TGTGCCAGCAGCCAATGGGAAGGGACAGGGAAGGGCTACGAGCAGTACTTC.

This chain joins TRBV20-1 and TRBJ2-7; D not resolved. Germline V gene sequence: CDR1 DFQATT, CDR2 SNEGSKA (reference sequence). The CDR3 spans 11 residues. V was cut by 3 bases and J by 4 bases, with 7 bases left in between. The CDR3 sequence: CSARAEYEQYF. CDR3 coding DNA: TGCAGTGCTAGGGCGGAATACGAGCAGTACTTC.

The chain combines TRBV5-6 with TRBJ2-7; 10 nucleotides match TRBD2. There are 11 residues in the CDR3. Germline V gene data show CDR1 as SGHDT and CDR2 as YYEEEE. The CDR3 spells CLSGRAPEQYF. The CDR3 region has the DNA TGTCTAAGCGGGAGGGCCCCCGAGCAGTACTTC.

V is TRBV11-2 and J is TRBJ1-1, with a possible D match to TRBD1 (6 bases). The CDR3 covers 15 residues. CDR1 and CDR2 from the germline V gene are SGHAT and FQNNGV. V lost 4 bases and J 1 base, leaving 13 bases between the germline ends. The CDR3 sequence: CASSWDPTGNTEAFF. In DNA form, the CDR3 reads TGTGCCAGCAGCTGGGACCCGACAGGGAACACTGAAGCTTTCTTT.

V and J are TRBV25-1 and TRBJ1-5; unclear D gene. The V end was cut by 4 bases, the J end by 6 bases, with 16 bases between. This CDR3 region has 15 residues. Per germline, CDR1 MGHDK and CDR2 SYGVNS. The CDR3 is CASSGTFGEGQPQHF. In nucleotides, the CDR3 is TGTGCCAGCAGTGGAACCTTTGGGGAGGGTCAGCCCCAGCATTTT.

The chain is built from TRBV5-5 and TRBJ2-6, with a possible D match to TRBD1 (6 bases). Trimming stripped 5 bases from V and 2 bases from J, with 11 bases between. The CDR3 covers 15 residues. Looked up from germline, CDR1 is SGHKS and CDR2 is YYEKEE (reference sequence). The CDR3 loop reads CASSRDTPGANVLTF. CDR3 coding DNA: TGTGCCAGCAGTCGGGACACGCCTGGGGCCAACGTCCTGACTTTC.

The rearrangement joins TRBV10-3 to TRBJ2-7, with D possibly being TRBD1 (5 bases). The germline gives CDR1 ENHRY, CDR2 SYGVKD. The CDR3 contains 13 residues. V lost 5 bases and J lost 5, with 13 bases in between. The CDR3 bases are TGTGCCATCAGTAAAGACCAGGGTGACGAGCAGTACTTC. Protein: CAISKDQGDEQYF.

This chain links TRBV11-2 with TRBJ2-7; TRBD2 might be the D (6 bases). V was shortened by 5 bases and J by 2 bases, with 13 bases between the two germline ends. The CDR3 consists of 14 residues. In germline, CDR1 is SGHAT, CDR2 FQNNGV. The CDR3 DNA follows: TGTGCCAGCAGCCCCGGGACTCGGGCCTACGAGCAGTACTTC. Residues: CASSPGTRAYEQYF.

The DNA of the CDR3 is TGTGCCAGCAGCTTAGCGGGGGCGCTTAATACTGAAGCTTTCTTT. Translating gives CASSLAGALNTEAFF. The gene calls are TRBV7-2 and TRBJ1-1, with D maybe TRBD1 (6 bases). With 0 bases removed from V and 5 bases from J, the gap between germline ends came to 13 bases. Germline V gene lookup returns CDR1 SGHTA and CDR2 FQGNSA. This CDR3 spans 15 amino acids. The full variable domain, with the rest looked up from reference TRBV7-2 and TRBJ1-1, is GAGVSQSPSNKVTEKGKDVELRCDPISGHTALYWYRQSLGQGLEFLIYFQGNSAPDKSGLPSDRFSAERTGGSVSTLTIQRTQQEDSAVYLCASSLAGALNTEAFFGQGTRLTVV.

This clone showed up just a few times. The chain combines TRBV6-2 or TRBV6-3 with TRBJ2-3; TRBD2 might be the D (6 bases). CDR3 length equals 15 residues. Between the trimmed V and J ends, which lost 6 bases and 2 bases, there was a span of 15 bases. CDR1 is MNHEY, CDR2 SVGEGT, per germline. The CDR3 sequence is CASSPGAGPTDTQYF. The CDR3 coding sequence is TGTGCCAGCAGCCCAGGAGCGGGCCCCACAGATACGCAGTATTTT.

In its sample, this clone was seen a few times. The chain is built from TRBV27 and TRBJ1-5; TRBD1 aligns across 8 bases. This CDR3 is built from 15 residues. Germline V gene data show CDR1 as MNHEY and CDR2 as SMNVEV (reference sequence). With V trimmed by 5 bases and J by 2 bases, 5 bases remained unmatched. Written as DNA, the CDR3 is TGTGCCAGCAGTCCTGCGACAGGGGGCAATCAGCCCCAGCATTTT. Translation gives CASSPATGGNQPQHF.

This clone showed up just a few times. This chain joins TRBV18 and TRBJ2-2, with D unresolved. The germline CDR1 and CDR2 sequences are KGHSH and LQKENI. The CDR3 has 13 residues. Trimming stripped 2 bases from V and 6 bases from J, with 7 bases between. CDR3 DNA sequence: TGTGCCAGCTCACCAAGAACAGCCGGGGAGCTGTTTTTT. As protein: CASSPRTAGELFF.

The chain recombines TRBV7-9 with TRBJ2-7; 9 bases line up with TRBD2. V shed 3 bases, J shed 2 bases, and the junction held 5 bases outside the gene matches. The CDR3 spans 15 residues. Per germline, CDR1 SEHNR and CDR2 FQNEAQ (reference sequence). CDR3: CASSLGGRAPYEQYF. The CDR3 DNA is TGTGCCAGCAGCTTGGGCGGGAGGGCTCCCTACGAGCAGTACTTC.

The chain employs TRBV27 and TRBJ1-2; 7 bases match TRBD1. The CDR3 is 15 amino acids. Germline V gene lookup returns CDR1 MNHEY and CDR2 SMNVEV (reference sequence). With 6 bases clipped from V and 4 bases from J, the junction kept 11 bases outside the gene matches. CDR3 region: CASRLTRDRSYGYTF. The CDR3 DNA is TGTGCCAGCAGATTAACCCGGGACAGATCCTATGGCTACACCTTC.